This record looks at one T cell receptor beta chain sequence and its context. This record belongs to a study of blood T cell repertoires in COVID-19. Sequencing was performed with immunoSEQ multiplex PCR; in TCRdb, only in-frame clones are kept and a portion is missing. The data show about half a million clones, approximately 89% seen once. V was trimmed by 1 base and J by 7 bases, leaving 13 bases between them. Germline CDR1 and CDR2: MGHDK and SYGVNS. The CDR3 runs 15 residues. Sequenced: peripheral blood. The chain has TRBV25-1 and TRBJ1-4, with D hard to call. The TCR comes from a man younger than 35 with COVID-19, enrolled during active disease. The CDR3 spells CASSESRLRGEKLFF. CDR3 bases: TGTGCCAGCAGTGAATCCCGGCTCCGAGGTGAAAAACTGTTTTTT.